This TCR beta chain comes out of a study of CD8 T cells in ankylosing spondylitis. At least ten counts were recorded for this clonotype. TCRdb analysed the 5' RACE reads with MiXCR anew, one entry per CDR3 protein. The sample holds roughly 130,000 distinct CDR3 sequences, approximately 9.7% seen once. The source of this sequence is a male donor with ankylosing spondylitis or in good health (not recorded which). The sequenced material came from blood, either unsorted or a sorted T cell fraction (not recorded which).

This CDR3 is CSARARVNYGYTF. The CDR3 DNA follows: TGCAGTGCTAGAGCCAGGGTTAACTATGGCTACACCTTC. The chain recombines TRBV20-1 with TRBJ1-2, with TRBD1 as a possible D gene (5 bases). CDR1 and CDR2 from the germline V gene are DFQATT and SNEGSKA (reference sequence). With 1 base removed from V and 1 base from J, the gap between germline ends came to 7 bases. The CDR3 runs to 13 residues.